This paragraph covers one T cell receptor (beta chain) sequence. Its target is unknown. The naive CD8 fraction comprised CD45RO-negative cells positively selected for CCR7 and excluded terminally differentiated effector memory CD45RA+ cells. Several immunoSEQ plates held equal portions of the genomic DNA taken from each subset. Sorted-subset replicate PCR reactions contained roughly 200 ng DNA, corresponding to 29,000 or so T cell genomes. The repertoire was sequenced with immunoSEQ multiplex PCR; TCRdb's copy has only in-frame clones and lacks some. Of about 680,000 clones listed, about 92% are singletons. Trimming at V came to 0 bases and at J to 2 bases, leaving 8 bases not matched to a gene. The V gene's germline CDR1 is SGHRS and CDR2 YFSETQ. The CDR3 has 17 residues. This entry is derived from a study of shared clonotypes between healthy human individuals. Across the study: Donors were a couple of women and a few men aged 18 to 49. Overall study findings and caveats: A reduction in generation probabilities was seen for non-shared clonotypes relative to those shared by all four donors.

This rearrangement joins TRBV5-1 to TRBJ2-3, with 8 positions matching TRBD1. Material for sequencing was naive CD8+ T cells sorted from blood. The receptor comes from a young man in good health. CDR3 nucleotides: TGCGCCAGCAGCTTGGCCTCCTGGACAGGGAACACAGATACGCAGTATTTT. Translating it yields CASSLASWTGNTDTQYF.